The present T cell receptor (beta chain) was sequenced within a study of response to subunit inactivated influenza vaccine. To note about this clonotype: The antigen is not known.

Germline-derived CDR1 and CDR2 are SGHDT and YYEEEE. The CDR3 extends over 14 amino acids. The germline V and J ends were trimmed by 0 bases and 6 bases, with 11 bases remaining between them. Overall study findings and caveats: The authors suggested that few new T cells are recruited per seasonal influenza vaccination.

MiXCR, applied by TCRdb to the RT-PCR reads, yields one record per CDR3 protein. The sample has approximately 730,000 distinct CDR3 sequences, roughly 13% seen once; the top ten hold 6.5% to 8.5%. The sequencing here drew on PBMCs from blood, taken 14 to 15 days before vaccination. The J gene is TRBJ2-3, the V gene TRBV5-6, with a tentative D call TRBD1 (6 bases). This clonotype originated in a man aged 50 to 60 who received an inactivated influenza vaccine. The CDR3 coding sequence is TGTGCCAGCAGCTTGGTCGCGACAGGCGATACGCAGTATTTT. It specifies CASSLVATGDTQYF.